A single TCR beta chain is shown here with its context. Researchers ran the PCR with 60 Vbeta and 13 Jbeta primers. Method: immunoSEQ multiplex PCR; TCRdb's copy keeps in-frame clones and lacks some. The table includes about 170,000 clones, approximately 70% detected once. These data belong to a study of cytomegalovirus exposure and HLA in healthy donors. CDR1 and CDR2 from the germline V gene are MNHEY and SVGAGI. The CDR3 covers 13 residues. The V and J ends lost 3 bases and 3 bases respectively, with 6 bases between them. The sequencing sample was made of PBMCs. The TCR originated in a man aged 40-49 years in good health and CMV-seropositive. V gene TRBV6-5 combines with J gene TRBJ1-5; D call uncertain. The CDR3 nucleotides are TGTGCCAGCAGTTATCAGGTCAATCAGCCCCAGCATTTT. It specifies CASSYQVNQPQHF.